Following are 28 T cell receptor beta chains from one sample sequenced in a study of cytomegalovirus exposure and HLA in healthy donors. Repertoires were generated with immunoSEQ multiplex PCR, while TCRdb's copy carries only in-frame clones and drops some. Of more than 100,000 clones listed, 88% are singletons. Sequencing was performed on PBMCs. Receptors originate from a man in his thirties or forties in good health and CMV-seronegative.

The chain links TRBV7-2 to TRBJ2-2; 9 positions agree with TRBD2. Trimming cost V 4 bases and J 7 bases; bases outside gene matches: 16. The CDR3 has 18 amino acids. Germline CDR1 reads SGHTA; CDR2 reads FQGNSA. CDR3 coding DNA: TGTGCCAGCAGCTCACCGCGGGGTAGCGGGAGTACCGGCGGGGAGCTGTTTTTT. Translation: CASSSPRGSGSTGGELFF.

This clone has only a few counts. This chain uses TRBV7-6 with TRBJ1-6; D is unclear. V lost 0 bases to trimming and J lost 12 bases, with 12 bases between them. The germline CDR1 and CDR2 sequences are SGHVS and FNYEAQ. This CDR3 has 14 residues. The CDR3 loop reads CASSLAARSEPLHF. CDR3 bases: TGTGCCAGCAGCTTAGCAGCTAGGAGCGAACCCCTCCACTTT.

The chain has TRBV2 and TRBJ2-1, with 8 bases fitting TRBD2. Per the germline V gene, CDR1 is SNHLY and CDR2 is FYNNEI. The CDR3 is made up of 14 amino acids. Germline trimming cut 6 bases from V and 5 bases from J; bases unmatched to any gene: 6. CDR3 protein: CASRWAGGHNEQFF. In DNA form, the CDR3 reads TGTGCCAGCAGGTGGGCGGGAGGACACAATGAGCAGTTCTTC.

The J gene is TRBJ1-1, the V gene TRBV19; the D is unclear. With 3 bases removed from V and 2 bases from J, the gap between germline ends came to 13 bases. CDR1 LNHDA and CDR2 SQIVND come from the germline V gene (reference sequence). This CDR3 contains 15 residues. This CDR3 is CASSIYGSINTEAFF. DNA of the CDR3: TGTGCCAGTAGTATCTACGGGTCAATAAACACTGAAGCTTTCTTT.

As DNA, the CDR3 is TGCGCCAGCAGCTTCACGGCGTCAGGTGAAAAACTGTTTTTT. Translating gives CASSFTASGEKLFF. The gene calls are TRBV5-1 and TRBJ1-4; D remains unclear. Trimming stripped 2 bases from V and 7 bases from J, with 12 bases between. The CDR3 runs to 14 residues. Germline loops: CDR1 SGHRS, CDR2 YFSETQ.

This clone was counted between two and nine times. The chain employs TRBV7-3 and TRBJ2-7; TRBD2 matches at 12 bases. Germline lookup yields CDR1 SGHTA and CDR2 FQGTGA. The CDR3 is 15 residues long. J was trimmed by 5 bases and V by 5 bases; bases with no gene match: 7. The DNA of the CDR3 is TGTGCCAGCAGCGTGACTAGCGGGAGTAGCGACGAGCAGTACTTC. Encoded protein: CASSVTSGSSDEQYF.

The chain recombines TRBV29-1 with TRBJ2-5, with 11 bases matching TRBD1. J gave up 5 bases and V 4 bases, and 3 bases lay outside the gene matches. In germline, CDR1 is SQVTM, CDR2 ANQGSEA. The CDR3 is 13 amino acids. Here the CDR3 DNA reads TGCAGCGTTGCGGGGACAGGGGGGGAGACCCAGTACTTC. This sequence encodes CSVAGTGGETQYF.

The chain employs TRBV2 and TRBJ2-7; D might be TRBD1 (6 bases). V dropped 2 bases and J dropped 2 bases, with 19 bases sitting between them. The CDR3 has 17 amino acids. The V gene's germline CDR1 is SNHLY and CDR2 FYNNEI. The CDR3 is CASSERVGTGPTYEQYF. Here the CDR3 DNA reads TGTGCCAGCAGTGAAAGGGTTGGAACAGGGCCCACCTACGAGCAGTACTTC.

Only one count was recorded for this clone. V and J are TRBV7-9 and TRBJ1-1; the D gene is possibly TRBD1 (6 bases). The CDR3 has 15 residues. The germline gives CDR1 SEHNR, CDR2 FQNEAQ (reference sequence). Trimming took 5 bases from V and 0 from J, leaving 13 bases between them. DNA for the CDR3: TGTGCCAGCAGCGTAATCCAGGGGCTGAACACTGAAGCTTTCTTT. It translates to CASSVIQGLNTEAFF.

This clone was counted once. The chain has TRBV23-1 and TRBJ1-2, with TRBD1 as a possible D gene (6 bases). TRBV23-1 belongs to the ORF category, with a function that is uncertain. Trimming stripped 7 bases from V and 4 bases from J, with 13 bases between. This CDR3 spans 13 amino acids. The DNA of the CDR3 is TGCGCCAGCAAAGGACAGTTTTTCTATGGCTACACCTTC. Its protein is CASKGQFFYGYTF.

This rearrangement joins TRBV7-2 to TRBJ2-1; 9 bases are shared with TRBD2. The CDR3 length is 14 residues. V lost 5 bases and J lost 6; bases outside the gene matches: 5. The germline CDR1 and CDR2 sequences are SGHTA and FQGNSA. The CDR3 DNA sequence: TGTGCCAGCAGCGGCAGACTAGCGGCCAATGAGCAGTTCTTC. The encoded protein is CASSGRLAANEQFF.

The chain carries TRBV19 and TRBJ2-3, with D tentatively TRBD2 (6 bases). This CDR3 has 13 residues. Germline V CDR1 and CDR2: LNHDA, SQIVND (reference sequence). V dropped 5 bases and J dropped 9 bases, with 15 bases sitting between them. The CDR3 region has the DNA TGTGCCAGTAGTCCATGGGGGGAGAAGACGCAGTATTTT. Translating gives CASSPWGEKTQYF.

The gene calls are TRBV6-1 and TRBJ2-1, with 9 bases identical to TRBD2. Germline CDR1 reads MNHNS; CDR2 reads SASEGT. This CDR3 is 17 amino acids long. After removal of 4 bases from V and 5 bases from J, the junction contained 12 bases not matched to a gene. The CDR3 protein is CASSAELAGPANNEQFF. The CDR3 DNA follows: TGTGCCAGCAGTGCTGAACTAGCGGGCCCAGCGAACAATGAGCAGTTCTTC.

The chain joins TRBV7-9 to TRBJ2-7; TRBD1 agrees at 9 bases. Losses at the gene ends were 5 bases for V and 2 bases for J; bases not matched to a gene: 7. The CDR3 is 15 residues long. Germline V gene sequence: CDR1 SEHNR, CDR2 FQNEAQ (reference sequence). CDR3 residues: CASSPNWDRAYEQYF. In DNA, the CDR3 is TGTGCCAGCAGCCCCAACTGGGACAGGGCCTACGAGCAGTACTTC.

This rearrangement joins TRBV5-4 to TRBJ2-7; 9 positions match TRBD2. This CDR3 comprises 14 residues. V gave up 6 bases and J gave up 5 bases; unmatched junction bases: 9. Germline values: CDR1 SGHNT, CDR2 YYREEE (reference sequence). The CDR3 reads CASNLGASGNEQYF. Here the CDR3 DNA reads TGTGCCAGCAACCTTGGTGCTAGCGGGAACGAGCAGTACTTC. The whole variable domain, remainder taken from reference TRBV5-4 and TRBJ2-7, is ETGVTQSPTHLIKTRGQQVTLRCSSQSGHNTVSWYQQALGQGPQFIFQYYREEENGRGNFPPRFSGLQFPNYSSELNVNALELDDSALYLCASNLGASGNEQYFGPGTRLTVT.

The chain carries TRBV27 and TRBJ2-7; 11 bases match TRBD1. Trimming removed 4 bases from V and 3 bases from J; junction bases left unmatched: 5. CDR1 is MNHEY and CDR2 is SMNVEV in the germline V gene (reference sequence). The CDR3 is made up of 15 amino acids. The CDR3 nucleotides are TGTGCCAGCAGTTCCGGACAGGGGGCTGGCTACGAGCAGTACTTC. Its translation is CASSSGQGAGYEQYF.

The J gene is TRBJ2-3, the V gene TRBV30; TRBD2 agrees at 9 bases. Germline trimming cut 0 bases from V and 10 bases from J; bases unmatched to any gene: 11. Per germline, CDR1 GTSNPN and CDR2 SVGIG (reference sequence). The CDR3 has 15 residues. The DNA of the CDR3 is TGTGCCTGGAGTGTACCCTCCAGCGGGGGGAGGGCGCAGTATTTT. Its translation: CAWSVPSSGGRAQYF.

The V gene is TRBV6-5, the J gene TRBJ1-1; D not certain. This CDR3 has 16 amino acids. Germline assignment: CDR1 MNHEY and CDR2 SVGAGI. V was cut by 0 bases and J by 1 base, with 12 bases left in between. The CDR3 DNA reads TGTGCCAGCAGTTACTCTCACGGGAGAACGAACACTGAAGCTTTCTTT. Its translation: CASSYSHGRTNTEAFF.

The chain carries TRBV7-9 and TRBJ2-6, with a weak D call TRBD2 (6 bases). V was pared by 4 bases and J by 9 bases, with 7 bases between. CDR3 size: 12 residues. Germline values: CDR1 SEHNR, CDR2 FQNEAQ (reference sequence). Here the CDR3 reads CASSWGGNVLTF. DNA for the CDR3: TGTGCCAGCAGCTGGGGAGGCAACGTCCTGACTTTC.

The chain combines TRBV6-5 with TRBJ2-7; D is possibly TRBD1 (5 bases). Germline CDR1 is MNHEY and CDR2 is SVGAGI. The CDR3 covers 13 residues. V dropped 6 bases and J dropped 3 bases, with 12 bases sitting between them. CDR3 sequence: CASSPTQGYEQYF. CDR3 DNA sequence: TGTGCCAGCAGCCCCACCCAGGGCTACGAGCAGTACTTC.

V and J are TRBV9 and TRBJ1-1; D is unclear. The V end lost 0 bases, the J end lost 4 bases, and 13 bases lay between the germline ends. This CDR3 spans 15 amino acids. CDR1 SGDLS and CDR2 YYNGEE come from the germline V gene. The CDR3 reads CASSVASPSGTEAFF. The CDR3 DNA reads TGTGCCAGCAGCGTAGCTTCCCCCTCGGGCACTGAAGCTTTCTTT.

The chain's CDR3 is CASSLNLGADTQYF. CDR3 in DNA: TGTGCCAGCAGCCTCAACCTAGGGGCTGATACGCAGTATTTT. The rearrangement uses TRBV5-4 and TRBJ2-3, with D possibly TRBD1 on 5 matching bases. Germline V gene lookup returns CDR1 SGHNT and CDR2 YYREEE (reference sequence). The CDR3 extends over 14 amino acids. V was cut by 4 bases and J by 6 bases, with 15 bases left in between.

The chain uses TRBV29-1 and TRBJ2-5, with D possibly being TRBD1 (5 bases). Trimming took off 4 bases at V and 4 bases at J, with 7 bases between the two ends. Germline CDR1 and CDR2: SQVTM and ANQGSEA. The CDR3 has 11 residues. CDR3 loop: CSVGQGETQYF. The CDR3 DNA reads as TGCAGCGTTGGCCAGGGAGAGACCCAGTACTTC.

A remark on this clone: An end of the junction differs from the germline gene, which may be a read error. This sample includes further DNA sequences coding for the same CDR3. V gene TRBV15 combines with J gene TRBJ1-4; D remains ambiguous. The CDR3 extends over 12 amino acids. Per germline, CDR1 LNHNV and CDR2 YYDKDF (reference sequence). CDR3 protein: CATSSPPEELFF. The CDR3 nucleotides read TGTGCCACTAGCAGCCCCCCAGAGGAACTGTTTTTT.

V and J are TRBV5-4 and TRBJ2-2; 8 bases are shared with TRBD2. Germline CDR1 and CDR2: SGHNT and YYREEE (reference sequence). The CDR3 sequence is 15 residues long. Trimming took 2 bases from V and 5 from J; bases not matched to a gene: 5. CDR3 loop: CASSLRLARTGELFF. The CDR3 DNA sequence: TGTGCCAGCAGCTTAAGACTAGCGCGGACCGGGGAGCTGTTTTTT.

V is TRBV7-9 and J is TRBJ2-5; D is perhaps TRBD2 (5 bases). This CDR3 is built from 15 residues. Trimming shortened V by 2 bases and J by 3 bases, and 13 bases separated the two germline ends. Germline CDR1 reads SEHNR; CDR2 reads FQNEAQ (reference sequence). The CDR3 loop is CASSLQRPSKETQYF. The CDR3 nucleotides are TGTGCCAGCAGCTTACAGCGGCCGAGCAAAGAGACCCAGTACTTC.

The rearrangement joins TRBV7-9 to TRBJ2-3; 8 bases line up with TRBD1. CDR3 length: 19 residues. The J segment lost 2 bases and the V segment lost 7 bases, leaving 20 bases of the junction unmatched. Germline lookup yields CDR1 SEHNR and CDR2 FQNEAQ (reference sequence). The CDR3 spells CASTPLIKQGVFFTDTQYF. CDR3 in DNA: TGTGCCAGCACGCCGTTGATTAAACAGGGGGTTTTTTTCACAGATACGCAGTATTTT.

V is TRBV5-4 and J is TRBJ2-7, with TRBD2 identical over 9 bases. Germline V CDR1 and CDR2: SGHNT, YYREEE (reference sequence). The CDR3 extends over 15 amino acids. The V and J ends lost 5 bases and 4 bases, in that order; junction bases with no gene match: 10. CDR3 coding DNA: TGTGCCAGCAGTTACGAGCGGGAGGTTTCTTACGAGCAGTACTTC. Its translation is CASSYEREVSYEQYF.